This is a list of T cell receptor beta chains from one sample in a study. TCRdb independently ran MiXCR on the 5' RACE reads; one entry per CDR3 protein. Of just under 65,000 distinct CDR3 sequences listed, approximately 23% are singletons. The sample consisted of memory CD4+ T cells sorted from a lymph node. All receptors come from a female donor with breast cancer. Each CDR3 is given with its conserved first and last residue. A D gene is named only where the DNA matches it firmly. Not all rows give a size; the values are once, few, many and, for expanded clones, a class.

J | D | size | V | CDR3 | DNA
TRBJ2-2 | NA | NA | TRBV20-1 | CSASLGPGELFF | TGCAGTGCTAGCTTGGGCCCCGGGGAGCTGTTTTTT
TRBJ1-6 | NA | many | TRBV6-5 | CASSSDRRWDSPLHF | TGTGCCAGCAGTTCCGACAGGCGTTGGGATTCACCCCTCCACTTT
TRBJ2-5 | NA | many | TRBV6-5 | CASSYSGSTKETQYF | TGTGCCAGCAGTTACTCAGGGTCCACTAAAGAGACCCAGTACTTC
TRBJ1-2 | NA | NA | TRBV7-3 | CASSLTGRGDGYTF | TGTGCCAGCAGCTTAACAGGGCGGGGTGATGGCTACACCTTC
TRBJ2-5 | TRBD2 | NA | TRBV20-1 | CSARDLLGLAAQETQYF | TGCAGTGCTAGAGATCTTTTAGGACTAGCGGCCCAAGAGACCCAGTACTTC
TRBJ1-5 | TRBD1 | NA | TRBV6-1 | CASRPGGGQPQHF | TGTGCCAGCAGACCAGGGGGCGGGCAGCCCCAGCATTTT
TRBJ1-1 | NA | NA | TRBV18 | CASSPDGKNTEAFF | TGTGCCAGCTCACCAGACGGGAAGAACACTGAAGCTTTCTTT
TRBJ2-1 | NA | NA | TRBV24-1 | CATSDLRTAGQGEQFF | TGTGCCACCAGTGATTTGAGGACAGCAGGCCAAGGGGAGCAGTTCTTC
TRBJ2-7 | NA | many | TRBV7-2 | CASSITSEQYF | TGTGCCAGCAGCATAACTAGTGAGCAGTACTTC
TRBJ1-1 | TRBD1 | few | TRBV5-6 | CASSGRDRGPGAFF | TGTGCCAGCAGCGGGCGGGACAGGGGGCCAGGGGCTTTCTTT
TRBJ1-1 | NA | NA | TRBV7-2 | CASSLAGGMNTEAFF | TGTGCCAGCAGCTTAGCGGGAGGGATGAACACTGAAGCTTTCTTT
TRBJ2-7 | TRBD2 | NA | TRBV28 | CASSLPGGIYEQYF | TGTGCCAGCAGTTTACCGGGAGGGATCTACGAGCAGTACTTC
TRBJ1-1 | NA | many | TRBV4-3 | CASSQDGRNTEAFF | TGCGCCAGCAGCCAAGATGGTAGGAACACTGAAGCTTTCTTT
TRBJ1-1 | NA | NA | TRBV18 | CASSPGSGRLNTEAFF | TGTGCCAGCTCACCAGGTTCGGGACGATTGAACACTGAAGCTTTCTTT
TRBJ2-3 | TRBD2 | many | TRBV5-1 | CASSLEGGRLDTQYF | TGCGCCAGCAGCTTGGAAGGCGGGAGGTTGGATACGCAGTATTTT
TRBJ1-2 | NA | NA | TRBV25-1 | CASSESGRNYGYTF | TGTGCCAGCAGTGAATCGGGCAGAAACTATGGCTACACCTTC
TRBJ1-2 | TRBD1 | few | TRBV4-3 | CASSQATGTGYGYTF | TGCGCCAGCAGCCAAGCGACAGGGACGGGCTATGGCTACACCTTC
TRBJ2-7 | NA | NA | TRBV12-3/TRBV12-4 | CASSLGNEQYF | TGTGCCAGCAGTTTGGGGAACGAGCAGTACTTC
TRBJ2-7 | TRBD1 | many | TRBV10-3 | CAISRTGGFYEQYF | TGTGCCATCAGCAGGACAGGGGGCTTCTACGAGCAGTACTTC
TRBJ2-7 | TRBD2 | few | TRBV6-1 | CASRTSGLLYEQYF | TGTGCCAGCAGGACTTCGGGACTACTCTACGAGCAGTACTTC
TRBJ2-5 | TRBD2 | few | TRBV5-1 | CASSRGLAGGGGTQYF | TGCGCCAGCAGCCGGGGACTAGCGGGAGGAGGAGGGACCCAGTACTTC
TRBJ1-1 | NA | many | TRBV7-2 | CASSFSRAGGEAFF | TGTGCCAGCAGCTTTTCACGAGCGGGGGGTGAAGCTTTCTTT
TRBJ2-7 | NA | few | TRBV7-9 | CASSSGLYEQYF | TGTGCCAGCAGCTCCGGTCTCTACGAGCAGTACTTC
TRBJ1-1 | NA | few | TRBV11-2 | CASSPDTEAFF | TGTGCCAGCAGCCCGGACACCGAAGCTTTCTTT
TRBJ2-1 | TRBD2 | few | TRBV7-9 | CASGQGTSSDEQFF | TGTGCCAGCGGCCAGGGGACTAGCAGTGATGAGCAGTTCTTC
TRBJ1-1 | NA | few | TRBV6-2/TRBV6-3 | CASTTRTGTLNTEAFF | TGTGCCAGCACCACACGAACAGGGACCTTGAACACTGAAGCTTTCTTT
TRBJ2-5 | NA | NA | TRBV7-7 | CASSLGASGEETQYF | TGTGCTAGCAGCTTAGGGGCAAGTGGTGAAGAGACCCAGTACTTC
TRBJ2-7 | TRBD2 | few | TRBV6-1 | CASRTSGAYEQYF | TGTGCCAGCAGGACTAGCGGGGCGTACGAGCAGTACTTC
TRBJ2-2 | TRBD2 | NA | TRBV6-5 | CASSYVRTSVAGELFF | TGTGCCAGCAGTTACGTTAGGACTAGCGTGGCCGGGGAGCTGTTTTTT
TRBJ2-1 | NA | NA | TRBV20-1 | CSARDPSVGFF | TGCAGTGCTAGAGACCCTAGCGTCGGGTTCTTC
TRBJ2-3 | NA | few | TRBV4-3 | CASSRISGDTQYF | TGCGCCAGCAGCAGGATTTCCGGAGATACGCAGTATTTT
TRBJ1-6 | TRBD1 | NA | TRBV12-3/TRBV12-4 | CASSPLDRGPSPLHF | TGTGCCAGCAGTCCCTTGGACAGGGGGCCTTCGCCCCTCCACTTT
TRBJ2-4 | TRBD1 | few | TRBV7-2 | CASSLEGRQGVAKNIQYF | TGTGCCAGCAGCTTAGAAGGGAGACAGGGGGTTGCCAAAAACATTCAGTACTTC
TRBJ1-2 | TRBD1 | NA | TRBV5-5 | CASSLVGQGYGYTF | TGTGCCAGCAGCTTGGTGGGACAGGGGTATGGCTACACCTTC
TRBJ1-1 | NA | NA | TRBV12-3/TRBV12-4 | CASSFGPPPGRDTEAFF | TGTGCCAGCAGTTTTGGACCCCCTCCAGGGAGGGACACTGAAGCTTTCTTT
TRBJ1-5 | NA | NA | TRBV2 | CASSETGYHNQPQHF | TGTGCCAGCAGTGAAACAGGGTACCACAATCAGCCCCAGCATTTT
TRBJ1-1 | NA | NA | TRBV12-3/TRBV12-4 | CASSPRTADTEAFF | TGTGCCAGCAGTCCCCGGACGGCAGACACTGAAGCTTTCTTT
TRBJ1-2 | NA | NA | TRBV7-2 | CASSHGKIPGAYGYTF | TGTGCCAGCAGCCACGGCAAAATCCCAGGGGCTTATGGCTACACCTTC
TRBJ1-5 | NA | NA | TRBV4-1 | CASSPGRDNQPQHF | TGCGCCAGCAGCCCGGGCAGGGACAATCAGCCCCAGCATTTT
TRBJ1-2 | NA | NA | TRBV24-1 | CATSGGNYGYTF | TGTGCCACCAGTGGAGGGAACTATGGCTACACCTTC
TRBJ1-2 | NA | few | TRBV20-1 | CSAGSGANYGYTF | TGCAGTGCTGGGTCCGGAGCTAACTATGGCTACACCTTC
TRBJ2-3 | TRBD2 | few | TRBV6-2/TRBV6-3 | CASRAGVPDTQYF | TGTGCCAGCAGGGCGGGAGTTCCAGATACGCAGTATTTT
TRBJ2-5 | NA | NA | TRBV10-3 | CAIREGGPSETQYF | TGTGCCATCAGGGAAGGGGGGCCGTCTGAGACCCAGTACTTC
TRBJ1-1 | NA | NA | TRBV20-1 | CSAREELATEAFF | TGCAGTGCTAGAGAGGAACTCGCCACTGAAGCTTTCTTT
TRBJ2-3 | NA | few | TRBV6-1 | CASRSVTDTQYF | TGTGCCAGCCGCTCGGTCACAGATACGCAGTATTTT
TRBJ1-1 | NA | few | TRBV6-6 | CASSYPRLGMNTEAFF | TGTGCCAGCAGTTACCCCCGACTGGGAATGAACACTGAAGCTTTCTTT
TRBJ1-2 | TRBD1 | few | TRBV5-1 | CASSSTVGTGMRGGYGYTF | TGCGCCAGCAGCTCCACTGTGGGGACAGGGATGAGGGGCGGCTATGGCTACACCTTC
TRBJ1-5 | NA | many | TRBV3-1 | CASSQDRDQPQHF | TGTGCCAGCAGCCAAGATAGGGATCAGCCCCAGCATTTT
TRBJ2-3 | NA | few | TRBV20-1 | CSAQSRGTAADTQYF | TGCAGTGCCCAAAGCCGGGGCACTGCGGCAGATACGCAGTATTTT
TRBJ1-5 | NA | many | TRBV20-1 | CSANSGQSNQPQHF | TGCAGTGCTAACTCAGGACAGAGCAATCAGCCCCAGCATTTT
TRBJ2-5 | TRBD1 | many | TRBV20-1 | CSADHGTVQETQYF | TGCAGTGCTGACCACGGGACAGTACAAGAGACCCAGTACTTC
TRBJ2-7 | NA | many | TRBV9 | CASSVEPAQGGQYF | TGTGCCAGCAGCGTAGAACCCGCGCAGGGCGGACAGTACTTC
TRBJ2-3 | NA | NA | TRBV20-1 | CSASRATTYDTQYF | TGCAGTGCTAGCAGGGCTACTACGTACGATACGCAGTATTTT
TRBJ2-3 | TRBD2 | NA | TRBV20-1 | CSAVTTSAYTDTQYF | TGCAGTGCTGTGACCACTAGCGCCTACACAGATACGCAGTATTTT
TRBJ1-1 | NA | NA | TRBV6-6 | CASRGRLGTEAFF | TGTGCCAGCAGGGGAAGATTGGGGACTGAAGCTTTCTTT
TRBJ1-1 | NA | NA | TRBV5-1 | CASSLYQGNTEAFF | TGCGCCAGCAGCCTCTACCAGGGGAACACTGAAGCTTTCTTT
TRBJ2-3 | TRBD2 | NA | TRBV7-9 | CASSSRSLAGSTDTQYF | TGTGCCAGCAGCTCTCGAAGCCTAGCGGGGAGCACAGATACGCAGTATTTT